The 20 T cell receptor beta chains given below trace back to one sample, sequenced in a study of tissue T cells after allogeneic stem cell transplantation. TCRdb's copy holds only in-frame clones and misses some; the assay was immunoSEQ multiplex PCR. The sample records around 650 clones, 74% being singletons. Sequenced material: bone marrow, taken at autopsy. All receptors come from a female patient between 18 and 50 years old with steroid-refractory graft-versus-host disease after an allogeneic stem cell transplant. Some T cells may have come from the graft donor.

The chain's CDR3 is CASSSNYEQYF. In nucleotides, the CDR3 is TGTGCCAGCAGTTCGAACTACGAGCAGTACTTC. This chain links TRBV6-6 with TRBJ2-7; D unresolved. The germline gives CDR1 MNHNY, CDR2 SVGAGI (reference sequence). Trimming took off 4 bases at V and 3 bases at J, with 4 bases between the two ends. The CDR3 is 11 amino acids.

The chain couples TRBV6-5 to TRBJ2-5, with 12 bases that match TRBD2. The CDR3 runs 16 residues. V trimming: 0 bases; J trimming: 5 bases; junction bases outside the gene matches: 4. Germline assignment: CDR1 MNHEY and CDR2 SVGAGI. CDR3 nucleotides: TGTGCCAGCAGTTACTCGACTAGCGGGAGAAGGGAGACCCAGTACTTC. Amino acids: CASSYSTSGRRETQYF.

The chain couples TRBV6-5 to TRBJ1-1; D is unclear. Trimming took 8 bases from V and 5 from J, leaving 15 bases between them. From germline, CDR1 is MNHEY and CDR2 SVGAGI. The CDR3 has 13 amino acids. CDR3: CASAYWLGTEAFF. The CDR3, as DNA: TGTGCCAGCGCCTACTGGTTAGGAACTGAAGCTTTCTTT.

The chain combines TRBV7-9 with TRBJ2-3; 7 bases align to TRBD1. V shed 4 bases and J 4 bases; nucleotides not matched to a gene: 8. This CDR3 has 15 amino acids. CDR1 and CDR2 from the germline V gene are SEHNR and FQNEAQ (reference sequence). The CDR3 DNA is TGTGCCAGCAGCTGGCCGGACAGGCAGCCAGATACGCAGTATTTT. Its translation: CASSWPDRQPDTQYF.

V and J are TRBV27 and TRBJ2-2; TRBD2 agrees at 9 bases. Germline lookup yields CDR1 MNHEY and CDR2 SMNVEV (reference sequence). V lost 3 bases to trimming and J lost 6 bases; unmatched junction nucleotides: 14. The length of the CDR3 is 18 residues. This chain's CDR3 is CASSLSLAGGPGAGELFF. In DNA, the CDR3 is TGTGCCAGCAGTTTGTCTCTCGCGGGGGGGCCGGGGGCCGGGGAGCTGTTTTTT.

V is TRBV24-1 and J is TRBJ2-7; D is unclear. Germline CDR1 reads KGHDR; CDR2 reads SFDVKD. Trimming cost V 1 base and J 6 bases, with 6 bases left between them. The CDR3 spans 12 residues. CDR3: CATSDFRSEQYF. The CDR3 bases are TGTGCCACCAGTGATTTTAGGAGCGAGCAGTACTTC.

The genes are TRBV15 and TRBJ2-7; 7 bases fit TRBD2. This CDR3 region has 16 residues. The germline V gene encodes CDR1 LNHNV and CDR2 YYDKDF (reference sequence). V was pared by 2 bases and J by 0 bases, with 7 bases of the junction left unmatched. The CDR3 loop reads CATSRIGASGSYEQYF. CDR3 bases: TGTGCCACCAGCAGAATCGGGGCTAGCGGCTCCTACGAGCAGTACTTC.

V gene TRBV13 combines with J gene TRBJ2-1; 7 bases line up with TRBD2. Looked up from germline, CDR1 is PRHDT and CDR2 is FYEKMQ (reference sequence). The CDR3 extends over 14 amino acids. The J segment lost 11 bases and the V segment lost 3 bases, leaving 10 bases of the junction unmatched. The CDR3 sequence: CASSLRGYLQQQFF. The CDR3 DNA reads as TGTGCCAGCAGCTTGCGGGGGTACTTACAACAGCAGTTCTTC.

This CDR3 reads CASSSSGSRRRGFF. The CDR3 DNA sequence: TGTGCCAGCAGCTCTTCAGGGAGCCGGAGAAGAGGTTTCTTT. V is TRBV5-8 and J is TRBJ1-1; D may be TRBD1 (5 bases). V was clipped by 3 bases and J by 13 bases, with 22 bases between them. Germline V gene sequence: CDR1 SGHTS, CDR2 YDEGEE. This CDR3 comprises 14 residues.

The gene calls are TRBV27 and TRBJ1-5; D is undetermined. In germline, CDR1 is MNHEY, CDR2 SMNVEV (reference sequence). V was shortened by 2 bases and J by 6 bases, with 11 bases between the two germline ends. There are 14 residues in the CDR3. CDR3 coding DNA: TGTGCCAGCAGTTTACCGGGAGGAGGTCAGCCCCAGCATTTT. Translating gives CASSLPGGGQPQHF.

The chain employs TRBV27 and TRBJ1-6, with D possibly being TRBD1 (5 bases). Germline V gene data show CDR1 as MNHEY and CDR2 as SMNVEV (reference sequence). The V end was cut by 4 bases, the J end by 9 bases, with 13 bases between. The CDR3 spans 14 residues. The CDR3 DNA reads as TGTGCCAGCAGTTGGGCAAGGGGAGCTTCACCCCTCCACTTT. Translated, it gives CASSWARGASPLHF.

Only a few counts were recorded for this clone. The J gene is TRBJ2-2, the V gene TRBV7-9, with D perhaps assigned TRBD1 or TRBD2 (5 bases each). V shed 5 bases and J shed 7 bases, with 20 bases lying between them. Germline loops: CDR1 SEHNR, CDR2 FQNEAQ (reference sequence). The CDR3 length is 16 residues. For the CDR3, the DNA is TGTGCCAGCAGCCGACCGGGACCACCTAGAAGCGGGGAGCTGTTTTTT. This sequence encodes CASSRPGPPRSGELFF.

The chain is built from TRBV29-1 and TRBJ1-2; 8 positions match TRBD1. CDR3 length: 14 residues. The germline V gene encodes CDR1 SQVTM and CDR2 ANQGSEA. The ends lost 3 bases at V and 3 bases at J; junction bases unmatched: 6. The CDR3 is CSVETGARDYGYTF. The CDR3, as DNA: TGCAGCGTTGAGACAGGGGCAAGAGACTATGGCTACACCTTC.

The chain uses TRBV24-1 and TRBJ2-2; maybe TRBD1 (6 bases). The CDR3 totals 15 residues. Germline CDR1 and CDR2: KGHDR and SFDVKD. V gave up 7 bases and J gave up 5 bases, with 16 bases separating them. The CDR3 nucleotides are TGTGCCACCAGAAGTGGACAAGGGGGAACCGGGGAGCTGTTTTTT. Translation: CATRSGQGGTGELFF.

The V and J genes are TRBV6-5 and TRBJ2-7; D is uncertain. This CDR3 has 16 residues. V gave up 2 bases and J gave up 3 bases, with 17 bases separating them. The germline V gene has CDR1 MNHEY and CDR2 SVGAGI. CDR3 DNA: TGTGCCAGCAGTTACCGTGAACGATATCAGGTCTACGAGCAGTACTTC. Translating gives CASSYRERYQVYEQYF.

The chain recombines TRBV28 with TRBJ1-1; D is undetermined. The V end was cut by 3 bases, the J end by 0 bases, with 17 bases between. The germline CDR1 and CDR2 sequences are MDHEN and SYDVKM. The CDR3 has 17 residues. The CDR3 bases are TGTGCCAGCAGTTTCTCAGTCCTCAGGATCATGAACACTGAAGCTTTCTTT. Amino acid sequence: CASSFSVLRIMNTEAFF.

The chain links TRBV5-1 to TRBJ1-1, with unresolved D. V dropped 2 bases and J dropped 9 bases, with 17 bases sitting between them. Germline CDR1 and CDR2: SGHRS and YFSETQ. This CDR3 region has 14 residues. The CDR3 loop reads CASSLLHKVGKAFF. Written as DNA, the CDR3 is TGCGCCAGCAGCTTACTACATAAGGTAGGGAAAGCTTTCTTT.

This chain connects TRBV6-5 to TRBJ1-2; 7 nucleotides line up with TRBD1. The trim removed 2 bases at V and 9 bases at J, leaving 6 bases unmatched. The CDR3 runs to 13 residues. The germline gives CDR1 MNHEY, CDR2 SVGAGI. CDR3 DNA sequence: TGTGCCAGCAGTTACGCAGGGGGAGGAAGCTACACCTTC. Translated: CASSYAGGGSYTF.

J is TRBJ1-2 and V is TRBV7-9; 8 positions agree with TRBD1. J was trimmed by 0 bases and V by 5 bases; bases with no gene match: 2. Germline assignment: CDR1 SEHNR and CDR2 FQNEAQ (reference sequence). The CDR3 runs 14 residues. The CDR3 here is CASSGTGPNYGYTF. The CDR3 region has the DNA TGTGCCAGCAGCGGGACAGGTCCTAACTATGGCTACACCTTC.

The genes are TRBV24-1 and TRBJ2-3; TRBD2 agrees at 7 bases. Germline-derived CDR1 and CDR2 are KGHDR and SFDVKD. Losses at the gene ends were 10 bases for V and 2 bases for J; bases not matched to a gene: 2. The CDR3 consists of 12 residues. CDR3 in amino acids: CATGGVTDTQYF. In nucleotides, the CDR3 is TGTGCCACGGGGGGGGTCACAGATACGCAGTATTTT.